These 29 T cell receptor beta chains were sequenced from one sample in a study of blood T cell repertoires in COVID-19. The method was immunoSEQ multiplex PCR; TCRdb's version includes in-frame clones alone and lacks a portion of them. Counted here are some 400,000 clones, 70% to 90% occurring once; the ten biggest clones make up about 3%. The sample consisted of peripheral blood. All receptors derive from a human donor in a cohort sampled during active COVID-19.

The chain combines TRBV25-1 with TRBJ2-5; 8 bases align to TRBD1. The J segment lost 1 base and the V segment lost 4 bases, leaving 5 bases of the junction unmatched. Germline assignment: CDR1 MGHDK and CDR2 SYGVNS. The CDR3 loop spans 15 amino acids. This CDR3 reads CASSGQTGGQETQYF. The DNA for the CDR3 is TGTGCCAGCAGTGGACAAACAGGGGGCCAAGAGACCCAGTACTTC.

The chain is built from TRBV6-5 and TRBJ2-3, with D possibly TRBD2 on 7 matching bases. V gave up 5 bases and J gave up 2 bases, with 14 bases separating them. Germline CDR1 is MNHEY and CDR2 is SVGAGI. The CDR3 is made up of 15 amino acids. CDR3 sequence reads: CASSRTGGYTDTQYF. The CDR3 DNA follows: TGTGCCAGCAGTCGGACGGGGGGCTACACAGATACGCAGTATTTT.

The J gene is TRBJ2-5, the V gene TRBV19; the match to TRBD2 covers 12 bases. This CDR3 region has 17 residues. Trimming took 6 bases from V and 2 from J; bases not matched to a gene: 10. Per the germline V gene, CDR1 is LNHDA and CDR2 is SQIVND (reference sequence). The CDR3 reads CASSRLAGASEQETQYF. The DNA for the CDR3 is TGTGCCAGTAGCCGACTAGCGGGAGCGTCGGAACAAGAGACCCAGTACTTC.

This chain links TRBV9 with TRBJ1-3, with a weak D call TRBD1 (6 bases). There are 17 residues in the CDR3. Germline assignment: CDR1 SGDLS and CDR2 YYNGEE. The V and J ends lost 0 bases and 2 bases respectively, with 15 bases between them. The CDR3 loop is CASSVDPTGGAGNTIYF. CDR3 bases: TGTGCCAGCAGCGTAGATCCGACAGGCGGTGCTGGAAACACCATATATTTT.

The DNA for the CDR3 is TGTGCCAGCGCTCGGTGGAATGAAAAACTGTTTTTT. This gives the protein CASARWNEKLFF. The V call is TRBV2, the J call TRBJ1-4; D is unresolved. Per the germline V gene, CDR1 is SNHLY and CDR2 is FYNNEI. The ends were cut back, 8 bases at V and 5 bases at J, with 9 bases in the middle. The CDR3 consists of 12 residues.

The chain carries TRBV15 and TRBJ2-4; 10 bases match TRBD2. CDR1 and CDR2 from the germline V gene are LNHNV and YYDKDF (reference sequence). The CDR3 extends over 16 amino acids. J was trimmed by 5 bases and V by 4 bases; bases with no gene match: 8. The CDR3 sequence: CATSTRRLAGENIQYF. In DNA, the CDR3 is TGTGCCACCAGCACCCGCCGTCTAGCGGGGGAAAACATTCAGTACTTC.

In regard to this clone: At the DNA level, this CDR3 is encoded by other sequences in the same sample as well. The chain links TRBV11-2 to TRBJ2-7; TRBD2 agrees at 7 bases. The CDR3 has 14 residues. Germline trimming cut 2 bases from V and 9 bases from J; bases unmatched to any gene: 10. In germline, CDR1 is SGHAT, CDR2 FQNNGV. The CDR3 protein is CASSLRLADGLQYF. The CDR3 nucleotides are TGTGCCAGCAGCTTACGGCTAGCGGATGGATTGCAGTACTTC.

This clone was recorded once. The chain recombines TRBV4-1 with TRBJ2-3; 9 bases agree with TRBD1. Looked up from germline, CDR1 is MGHRA and CDR2 is YSYEKL. CDR3 length: 16 residues. The J segment lost 6 bases and the V segment lost 0 bases, leaving 7 bases of the junction unmatched. The CDR3 bases are TGCGCCAGCAGCCAAGAAGGAACAGGGGGCTGGGATACGCAGTATTTT. This translates into CASSQEGTGGWDTQYF.

The chain uses TRBV7-3 and TRBJ1-2; TRBD1 matches at 8 bases. The CDR3 loop spans 15 amino acids. CDR1 and CDR2 (germline): SGHTA, FQGTGA. Losses at the gene ends were 4 bases for V and 8 bases for J; bases not matched to a gene: 12. CDR3 coding DNA: TGTGCCAGCAGCTCCCTACCGCGGACAGGGCACGGCTACACCTTC. Its protein is CASSSLPRTGHGYTF.

The chain recombines TRBV7-3 with TRBJ2-6; possibly TRBD1 for D (6 bases). The CDR3 sequence is 15 residues long. Germline V lookup: CDR1 SGHTA, CDR2 FQGTGA. V lost 5 bases and J lost 2, with 10 bases in between. CDR3 sequence reads: CASSPRTAGANVLTF. CDR3 DNA: TGTGCCAGCAGCCCCCGGACAGCTGGGGCCAACGTCCTGACTTTC.

CDR3 nucleotides: TGCGCCAGCAGCCCCGGACTAGCGGGGACGGACTACGAGCAGTACTTC. This sequence encodes CASSPGLAGTDYEQYF. This sequence joins TRBV5-1 and TRBJ2-7; 12 nucleotides line up with TRBD2. The J segment lost 3 bases and the V segment lost 4 bases, leaving 8 bases of the junction unmatched. The CDR3 length is 16 residues. Germline CDR1 reads SGHRS; CDR2 reads YFSETQ.

This sequence joins TRBV3-1 (or the pseudogene TRBV3-2) and TRBJ2-2, with D unresolved. The V end was cut by 1 base, the J end by 7 bases, with 4 bases between. The CDR3 extends over 12 amino acids. CDR1 LGHDT and CDR2 YNNKEL come from the germline V gene (reference sequence). CDR3 nucleotides: TGTGCCAGCAGCCAAGTCTTCGGGGAGCTGTTTTTT. Protein product: CASSQVFGELFF.

J is TRBJ1-4 and V is TRBV15; D may be TRBD1 (5 bases). The germline V and J ends were trimmed by 0 bases and 6 bases, with 11 bases remaining between them. Per germline, CDR1 LNHNV and CDR2 YYDKDF (reference sequence). The CDR3 is 15 amino acids. This chain's CDR3 is CATSRDWGVDEKLFF. As DNA, the CDR3 is TGTGCCACCAGCAGAGATTGGGGGGTCGATGAAAAACTGTTTTTT.

This clone turned up a few times. V is TRBV2 and J is TRBJ2-1; 9 positions agree with TRBD2. J was trimmed by 2 bases and V by 8 bases; bases with no gene match: 7. Germline CDR1 is SNHLY and CDR2 is FYNNEI. CDR3 size: 15 residues. CDR3 coding DNA: TGTGCCAGCTCATTGGCTAGCGGGACCTACAATGAGCAGTTCTTC. Residues: CASSLASGTYNEQFF.

This clone appeared a single time. The CDR3 protein is CASSLLQGYGYTF. In DNA, the CDR3 is TGTGCCAGCAGTTTACTGCAGGGATATGGCTACACCTTC. This chain uses TRBV12-3 or TRBV12-4 with TRBJ1-2; D possibly corresponds to TRBD1 (5 bases). This CDR3 contains 13 residues. Trimming cost V 2 bases and J 5 bases, with 9 bases left between them.

The J gene is TRBJ2-5, the V gene TRBV30; 7 positions match TRBD2. This CDR3 contains 14 residues. The trim removed 0 bases at V and 4 bases at J, leaving 5 bases unmatched. CDR1 is GTSNPN, CDR2 SVGIG, per germline (reference sequence). The DNA of the CDR3 is TGTGCCTGGAGTGTACGGGCTAGCGGAGAGACCCAGTACTTC. Translation: CAWSVRASGETQYF.

V usage is TRBV19 and J usage is TRBJ2-5; 7 nucleotides agree with TRBD2. The germline V gene has CDR1 LNHDA and CDR2 SQIVND (reference sequence). The CDR3 totals 14 residues. Trimming removed 5 bases from V and 4 bases from J; junction bases left unmatched: 7. The CDR3 sequence is CASSPTGEGETQYF. CDR3 nucleotides: TGTGCCAGTAGTCCCACCGGGGAGGGAGAGACCCAGTACTTC. The whole variable domain, remainder taken from reference TRBV19 and TRBJ2-5, is DGGITQSPKYLFRKEGQNVTLSCEQNLNHDAMYWYRQDPGQGLRLIYYSQIVNDFQKGDIAEGYSVSREKKESFPLTVTSAQKNPTAFYLCASSPTGEGETQYFGPGTRLLVL.

The sample holds one count of this clone. The V gene is TRBV11-3, the J gene TRBJ2-1, with 10 nucleotides matching TRBD2. Germline V CDR1 and CDR2: SGHNT, YENEEA. Trimming removed 5 bases from V and 13 bases from J; junction bases left unmatched: 8. This CDR3 region has 13 residues. CDR3 protein: CASSLGGLAAQFF. In DNA, the CDR3 is TGTGCCAGCAGCCTGGGCGGACTAGCGGCTCAGTTCTTC.

V is TRBV3-1 (or the pseudogene TRBV3-2) and J is TRBJ2-3; D not certain. The CDR3 is made up of 15 amino acids. V gave up 0 bases and J gave up 2 bases, with 9 bases separating them. Germline V gene lookup returns CDR1 LGHDT and CDR2 YNNKEL (reference sequence). CDR3 sequence reads: CASSQDSAYTDTQYF. In DNA, the CDR3 is TGTGCCAGCAGCCAAGACTCAGCGTACACAGATACGCAGTATTTT.

The V call is TRBV29-1, the J call TRBJ1-2, with D perhaps TRBD1 (6 bases). CDR3 size: 13 residues. From germline, CDR1 is SQVTM and CDR2 ANQGSEA. V was trimmed by 3 bases and J by 7 bases, leaving 15 bases between them. This CDR3 reads CSVDVGANRGYTF. The CDR3 DNA reads as TGCAGCGTTGACGTGGGGGCGAATCGTGGCTACACCTTC.

This sequence joins TRBV19 and TRBJ1-2; D call uncertain. Germline CDR1 LNHDA, CDR2 SQIVND (reference sequence). This CDR3 region has 14 residues. The V and J ends lost 4 bases and 1 base respectively, with 10 bases between them. CDR3 amino acids: CASSTDSDNYGYTF. CDR3 nucleotides: TGTGCCAGTAGTACCGACTCGGATAACTATGGCTACACCTTC.

The chain has TRBV28 and TRBJ1-3; TRBD1 matches 7 bases. Germline CDR1 is MDHEN and CDR2 is SYDVKM. This CDR3 is built from 16 residues. Germline trimming cut 6 bases from V and 0 bases from J; bases unmatched to any gene: 8. CDR3 amino acids: CASRQQGLSSGNTIYF. CDR3 bases: TGTGCCAGCAGGCAACAGGGGCTTTCCTCTGGAAACACCATATATTTT.

V and J are TRBV3-1 (or the pseudogene TRBV3-2) and TRBJ2-7; D uncertain. The CDR3 is 15 residues long. Germline CDR1 LGHDT, CDR2 YNNKEL (reference sequence). The V gene lost 0 bases and the J gene lost 0 bases, with 9 bases spanning the gap. CDR3 amino acids: CASSQEPLSSYEQYF. The CDR3 DNA reads as TGTGCCAGCAGCCAAGAACCCCTTAGCTCCTACGAGCAGTACTTC.

The chain joins TRBV25-1 to TRBJ2-7; 7 positions match TRBD1. There are 13 residues in the CDR3. CDR1 is MGHDK and CDR2 is SYGVNS in the germline V gene. The V and J ends lost 4 bases and 12 bases, in that order; junction bases with no gene match: 12. CDR3 in DNA: TGTGCCAGCAGTGGGCCGGGACAGATTACTCCGTACTTC. Translation gives CASSGPGQITPYF.

DNA of the CDR3: TGTGCCAGCAGTGAACCCGAGCAAGAGACCCAGTACTTC. This encodes CASSEPEQETQYF. The rearrangement links TRBV25-1 to TRBJ2-5, with D unclear. There are 13 residues in the CDR3. CDR1 MGHDK and CDR2 SYGVNS come from the germline V gene. V was shortened by 2 bases and J by 2 bases, with 6 bases between the two germline ends.

Comment on this clone: Additional DNA sequences in this sample encode the identical CDR3. The genes are TRBV6-5 and TRBJ2-1, with 8 bases lining up with TRBD2. V shed 1 base and J 0 bases; nucleotides not matched to a gene: 2. The germline CDR1 and CDR2 sequences are MNHEY and SVGAGI. The CDR3 consists of 16 residues. CDR3 residues: CASSYLSGSSYNEQFF. The CDR3 DNA reads as TGTGCCAGCAGTTACTTGAGCGGGAGCTCCTACAATGAGCAGTTCTTC.

The V call is TRBV6-5, the J call TRBJ2-5; a weak D match, TRBD2 (5 bases). The V end lost 6 bases, the J end lost 2 bases, and 13 bases lay between the germline ends. The V gene's germline CDR1 is MNHEY and CDR2 SVGAGI. This CDR3 is built from 14 residues. The CDR3 region is CASSHRRGQETQYF. CDR3 nucleotide sequence: TGTGCCAGCAGCCACCGCCGGGGTCAAGAGACCCAGTACTTC.

The V call is TRBV15, the J call TRBJ2-7, with D maybe TRBD2 (7 bases). V lost 5 bases to trimming and J lost 4 bases, with 21 bases between them. The CDR3 contains 16 residues. Germline V gene data show CDR1 as LNHNV and CDR2 as YYDKDF (reference sequence). The CDR3 loop is CATSVEQGGGSYEQYF. CDR3 bases: TGTGCCACCAGCGTCGAACAGGGAGGGGGAAGTTACGAGCAGTACTTC.

The chain couples TRBV5-1 to TRBJ1-1; D is ambiguous. This CDR3 spans 15 amino acids. The germline V gene encodes CDR1 SGHRS and CDR2 YFSETQ. The V and J ends lost 5 bases and 2 bases respectively, with 16 bases between them. The CDR3 spells CASRLNAHTNTEAFF. The CDR3 bases are TGCGCCAGCAGATTGAACGCCCACACAAACACTGAAGCTTTCTTT.